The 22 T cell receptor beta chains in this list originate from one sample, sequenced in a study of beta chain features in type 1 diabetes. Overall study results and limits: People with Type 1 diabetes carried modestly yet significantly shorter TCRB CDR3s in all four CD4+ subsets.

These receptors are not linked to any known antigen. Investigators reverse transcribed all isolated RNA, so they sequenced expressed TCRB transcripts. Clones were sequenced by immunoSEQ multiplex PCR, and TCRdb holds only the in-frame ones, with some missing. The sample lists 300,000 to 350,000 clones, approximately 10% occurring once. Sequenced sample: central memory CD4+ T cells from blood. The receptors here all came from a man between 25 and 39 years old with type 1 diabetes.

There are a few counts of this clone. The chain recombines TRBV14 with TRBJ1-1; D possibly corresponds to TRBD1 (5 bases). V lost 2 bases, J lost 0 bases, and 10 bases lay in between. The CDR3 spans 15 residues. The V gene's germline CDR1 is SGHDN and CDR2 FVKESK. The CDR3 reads CASSQSGTLNTEAFF. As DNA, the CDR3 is TGTGCCAGCAGCCAATCAGGGACCCTGAACACTGAAGCTTTCTTT.

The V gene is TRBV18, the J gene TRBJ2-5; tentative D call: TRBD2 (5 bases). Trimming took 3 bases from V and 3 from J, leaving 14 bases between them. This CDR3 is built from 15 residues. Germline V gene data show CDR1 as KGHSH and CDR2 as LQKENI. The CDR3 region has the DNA TGTGCCAGCTCACCTCCCGGAGCCGGGGAAGAGACCCAGTACTTC. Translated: CASSPPGAGEETQYF. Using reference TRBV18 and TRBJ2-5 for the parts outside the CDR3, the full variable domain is NAGVMQNPRHLVRRRGQEARLRCSPMKGHSHVYWYRQLPEEGLKFMVYLQKENIIDESGMPKERFSAEFPKEGPSILRIQQVVRGDSAAYFCASSPPGAGEETQYFGPGTRLLVL.

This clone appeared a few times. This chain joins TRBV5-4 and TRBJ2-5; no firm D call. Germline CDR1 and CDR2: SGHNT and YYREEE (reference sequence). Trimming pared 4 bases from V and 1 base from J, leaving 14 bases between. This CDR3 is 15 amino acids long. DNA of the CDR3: TGTGCCAGCAGCCTGGCAGGAACTGGCCAAGAGACCCAGTACTTC. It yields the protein CASSLAGTGQETQYF.

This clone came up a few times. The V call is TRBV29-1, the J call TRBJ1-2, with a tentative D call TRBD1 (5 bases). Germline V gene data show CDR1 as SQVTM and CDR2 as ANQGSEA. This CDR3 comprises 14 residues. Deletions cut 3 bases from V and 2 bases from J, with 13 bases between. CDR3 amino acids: CSVDGVSGNYGYTF. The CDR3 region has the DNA TGCAGCGTTGACGGGGTGTCAGGGAACTATGGCTACACCTTC.

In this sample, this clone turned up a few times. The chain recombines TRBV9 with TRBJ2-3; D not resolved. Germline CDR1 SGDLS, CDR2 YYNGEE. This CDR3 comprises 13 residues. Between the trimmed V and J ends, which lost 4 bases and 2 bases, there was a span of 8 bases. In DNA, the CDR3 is TGTGCCAGCAGCCTACGTGTCACAGATACGCAGTATTTT. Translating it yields CASSLRVTDTQYF.

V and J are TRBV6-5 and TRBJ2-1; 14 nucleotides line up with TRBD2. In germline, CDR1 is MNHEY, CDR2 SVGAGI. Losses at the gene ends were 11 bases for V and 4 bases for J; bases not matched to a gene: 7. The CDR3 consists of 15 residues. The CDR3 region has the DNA TGTGCCTCCGGGACTAGCGGGGGACCATACAATGAGCAGTTCTTC. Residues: CASGTSGGPYNEQFF.

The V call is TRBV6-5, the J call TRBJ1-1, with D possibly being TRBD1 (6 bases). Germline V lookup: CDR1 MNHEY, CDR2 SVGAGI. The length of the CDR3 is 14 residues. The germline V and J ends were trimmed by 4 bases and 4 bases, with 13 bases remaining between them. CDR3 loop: CASSWTVGGTEAFF. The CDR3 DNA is TGTGCCAGCAGTTGGACAGTGGGGGGCACTGAAGCTTTCTTT.

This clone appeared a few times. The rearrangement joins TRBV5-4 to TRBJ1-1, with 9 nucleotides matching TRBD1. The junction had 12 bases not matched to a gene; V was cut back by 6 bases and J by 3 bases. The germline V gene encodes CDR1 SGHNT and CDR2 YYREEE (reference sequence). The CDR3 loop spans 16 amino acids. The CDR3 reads CASKGNRDRDDTEAFF. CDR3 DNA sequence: TGTGCCAGCAAGGGAAACCGGGACAGGGACGACACTGAAGCTTTCTTT.

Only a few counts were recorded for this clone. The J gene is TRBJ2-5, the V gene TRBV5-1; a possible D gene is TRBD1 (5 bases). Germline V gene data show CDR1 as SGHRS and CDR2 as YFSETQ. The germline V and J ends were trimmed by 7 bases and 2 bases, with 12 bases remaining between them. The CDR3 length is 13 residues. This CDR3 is CASGSGQQETQYF. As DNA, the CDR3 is TGCGCCAGCGGATCAGGGCAACAAGAGACCCAGTACTTC.

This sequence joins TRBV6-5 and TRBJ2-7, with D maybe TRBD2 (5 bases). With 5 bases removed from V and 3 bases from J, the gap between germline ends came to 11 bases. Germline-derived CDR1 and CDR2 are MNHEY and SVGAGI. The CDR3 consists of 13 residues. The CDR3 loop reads CASSEDGGYEQYF. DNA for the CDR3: TGTGCCAGCAGTGAGGACGGAGGCTACGAGCAGTACTTC.

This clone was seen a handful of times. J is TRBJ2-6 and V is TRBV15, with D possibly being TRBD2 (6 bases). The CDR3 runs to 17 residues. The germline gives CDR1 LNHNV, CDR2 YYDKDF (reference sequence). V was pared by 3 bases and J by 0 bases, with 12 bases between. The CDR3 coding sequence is TGTGCCACCAGCAGGCGGGGCGGAGTCTCTGGGGCCAACGTCCTGACTTTC. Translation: CATSRRGGVSGANVLTF. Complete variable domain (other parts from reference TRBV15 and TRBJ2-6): DAMVIQNPRYQVTQFGKPVTLSCSQTLNHNVMYWYQQKSSQAPKLLFHYYDKDFNNEADTPDNFQSRRPNTSFCFLDIRSPGLGDTAMYLCATSRRGGVSGANVLTFGAGSRLTVL.

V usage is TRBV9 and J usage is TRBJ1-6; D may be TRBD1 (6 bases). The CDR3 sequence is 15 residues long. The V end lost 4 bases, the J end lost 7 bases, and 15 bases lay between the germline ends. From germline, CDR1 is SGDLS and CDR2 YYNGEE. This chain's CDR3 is CASSNRDKRNSPLHF. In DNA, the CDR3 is TGTGCCAGCAGCAACCGGGACAAGAGGAATTCACCCCTCCACTTT.

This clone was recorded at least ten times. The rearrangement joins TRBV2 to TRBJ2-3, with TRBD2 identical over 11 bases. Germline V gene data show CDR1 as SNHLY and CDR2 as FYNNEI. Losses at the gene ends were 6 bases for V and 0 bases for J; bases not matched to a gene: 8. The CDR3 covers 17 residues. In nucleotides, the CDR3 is TGTGCCAGCAGCGTTCCTAGCGGGGGGCCCAGCACAGATACGCAGTATTTT. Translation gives CASSVPSGGPSTDTQYF.

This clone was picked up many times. In nucleotides, the CDR3 is TGTGCCAGCAGACGATCGACAGCAACCGGGGAGCTGTTTTTT. It specifies CASRRSTATGELFF. This rearrangement joins TRBV7-8 to TRBJ2-2; the D gene is possibly TRBD1 (5 bases). V shed 6 bases and J shed 5 bases, with 13 bases lying between them. Germline CDR1 SGHVS, CDR2 FQNEAQ. This CDR3 is 14 amino acids long.

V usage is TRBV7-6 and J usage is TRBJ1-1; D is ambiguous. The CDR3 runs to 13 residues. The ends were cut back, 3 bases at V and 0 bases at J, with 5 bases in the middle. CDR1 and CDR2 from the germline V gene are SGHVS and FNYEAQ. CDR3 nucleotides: TGTGCCAGCAGCTTCCGGTTGAACACTGAAGCTTTCTTT. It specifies CASSFRLNTEAFF.

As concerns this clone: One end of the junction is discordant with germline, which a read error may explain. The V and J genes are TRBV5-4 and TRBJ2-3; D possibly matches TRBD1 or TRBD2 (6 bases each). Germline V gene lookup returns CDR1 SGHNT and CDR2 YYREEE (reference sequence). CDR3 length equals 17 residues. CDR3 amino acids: CASSQDRGQGPTDTQYF. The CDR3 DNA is TGCGCCAGCAGCCAAGATCGGGGGCAGGGGCCCACAGATACGCAGTATTTT.

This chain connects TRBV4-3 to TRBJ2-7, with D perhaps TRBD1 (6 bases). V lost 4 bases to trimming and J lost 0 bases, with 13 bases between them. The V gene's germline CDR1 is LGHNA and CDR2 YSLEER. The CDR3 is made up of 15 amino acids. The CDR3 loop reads CASSRYRESSYEQYF. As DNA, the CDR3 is TGCGCCAGCAGCCGGTACAGGGAAAGCTCCTACGAGCAGTACTTC.

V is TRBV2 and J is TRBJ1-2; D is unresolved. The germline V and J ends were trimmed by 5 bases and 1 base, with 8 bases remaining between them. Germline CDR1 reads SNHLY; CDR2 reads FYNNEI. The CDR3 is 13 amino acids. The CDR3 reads CASSRTDNYGYTF. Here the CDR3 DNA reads TGTGCCAGCAGTAGGACGGATAACTATGGCTACACCTTC.

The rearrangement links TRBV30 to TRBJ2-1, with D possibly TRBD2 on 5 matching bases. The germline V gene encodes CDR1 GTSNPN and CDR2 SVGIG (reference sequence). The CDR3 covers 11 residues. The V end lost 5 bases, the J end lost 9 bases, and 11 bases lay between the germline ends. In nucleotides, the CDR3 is TGTGCCTGGGGTCTCGCGGGTGAGCAGTTCTTC. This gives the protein CAWGLAGEQFF.

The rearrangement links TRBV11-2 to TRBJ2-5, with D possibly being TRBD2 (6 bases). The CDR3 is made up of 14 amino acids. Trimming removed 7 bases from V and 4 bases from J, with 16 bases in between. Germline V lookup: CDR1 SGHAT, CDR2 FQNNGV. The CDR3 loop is CASNEAGNAETQYF. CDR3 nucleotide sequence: TGTGCCAGCAATGAGGCGGGGAACGCAGAGACCCAGTACTTC.

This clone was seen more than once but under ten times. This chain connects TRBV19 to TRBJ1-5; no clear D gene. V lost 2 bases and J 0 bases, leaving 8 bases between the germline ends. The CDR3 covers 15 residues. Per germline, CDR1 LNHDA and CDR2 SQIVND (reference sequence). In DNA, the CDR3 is TGTGCCAGTAGTATAAACGCCTATAGCAATCAGCCCCAGCATTTT. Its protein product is CASSINAYSNQPQHF.

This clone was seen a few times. CDR3 nucleotides: TGTGCCAGCAAGGAGGGGGTGAGCAATCAGCCCCAGCATTTT. It is translated as CASKEGVSNQPQHF. The genes are TRBV28 and TRBJ1-5; TRBD1 is a possible D gene (6 bases). The V end was cut by 7 bases, the J end by 1 base, with 11 bases between. The CDR3 sequence is 14 residues long. The germline V gene has CDR1 MDHEN and CDR2 SYDVKM.